This T cell receptor (beta chain) is from a study of blood T cell repertoires in COVID-19. The protocol was immunoSEQ multiplex PCR, while the TCRdb copy is restricted to in-frame clones and leaves out a portion. The table includes 210,000 or so clones, about 85% detected once. The CDR3 length is 15 residues. CDR1 and CDR2 from the germline V gene are SGHRS and YFSETQ. Germline trimming cut 4 bases from V and 0 bases from J; bases unmatched to any gene: 5. Each participant's cohort was designated according to participant-reported clinical history. Donors of Cohort 3 who recovered were those that had two negative PCRs, clearance, or symptom resolution.

This sequence joins TRBV5-1 and TRBJ2-7, with 9 bases identical to TRBD1. The specimen was PBMCs or T cells enriched from blood (not recorded which). The receptor was isolated from a man aged 25-45 years who had recovered from COVID-19. This chain's CDR3 is CASSRDRADSYEQYF. The CDR3 DNA reads TGCGCCAGCAGCCGGGACAGGGCAGACTCCTACGAGCAGTACTTC.